A single T cell receptor beta chain is shown here with its context. This receptor's antigen is unknown. Base qualities are not provided; no much larger clone lies one nucleotide away. Positive magnetic bead selection on an AutoMACS was used to isolate CD4+ and CD8+ cells, with flow cytometry used to check purity. Clonal expansions were first screened by flow cytometry with a TCR V beta antibody panel, then characterized by TCRB deep sequencing of sorted CD8+ fractions. Peripheral blood mononuclear cells were isolated by Ficoll-Paque PLUS density gradient separation. DNA from CD4-enriched, CD8-enriched or PBMC samples was extracted using Nucleospin Tissue or Tissue XS kits and then quantified on a Qubit 2.0 fluorometer. TCRB CDR3 sequencing used the immunoSEQ assay on genomic DNA. From the authors' description of their analysis: Published virus-specific TCRB sequences were compared with patient CD8+ clones larger than 1%, and only a few matches were found. Only productive TCRB rearrangements were included in the analyses. Clonality was expressed as a Shannon entropy-based productive clonality index, with each clone defined by a unique TCRB CDR3 sequence. The template counts of each clone relative to the total templates per sample were used to calculate repertoire overlap between two samples. V-gene usage measured by flow cytometry correlated with TCRB sequencing V-gene usage, with a Spearman r of 0.61. This immuneACCESS table, as held by TCRdb, lists in-frame sequences with V and J called but not all clones. Of the missing ones, under half trace to an unresolved V gene in checked studies; the others have no known cause. Clone size and V and J calls were adopted from that table, with D and trimming inferred from the DNA. The sample yields 15,000 or so clones; more than 75% were counted once. The ten largest account for 15% to 20% of the sample.

Trimming takes 4 bases off V and 3 bases off J; junction bases not matched to a gene: 8. According to the germline V gene, CDR1 reads SGHDT and CDR2 reads YYEEEE. The CDR3 starts with the cysteine, ends with the phenylalanine, and has 16 residues. Of all the DNA, just the CDR3 is kept, 48 bases in frame from base 1. This specimen comes from a study of somatic mutations in cytotoxic T cells in rheumatoid arthritis (dated 2017 in TCRdb). About the study as a whole: Right after diagnosis and prior to the start of any treatment, around 28 ml EDTA of peripheral blood was drawn from patients. Some T-cell populations stained with V beta antibodies were sorted by flow on a FACSAria II or Sony SH800 to nearly 100% purity, with sorted V beta1+ cells additionally subjected to TCRB sequencing. In newly diagnosed rheumatoid arthritis without treatment, the study examined if expanded CD8+ T-cell clones harbor somatic mutations, relying on TCRB deep sequencing to characterize clonality. For 60 to 80 rheumatoid arthritis patients and approximately 20 healthy controls, TCRB deep sequencing was carried out. Patient and control groups had essentially identical median ages. Beyond this particular receptor, the publication reports: In patients, CD8+ clonality rose with age (Spearman r of about 0.51), which was not the case in healthy controls. Several identical CD8+ TCRB sequences were found in both blood and synovial fluid, and in about an eighth of the roughly 60 patients the largest CD8+ clone exceeded 20% of CD8+ cells. No adjustment for multiple comparisons was made for the slight TRBV07 underrepresentation in patients. It was unknown which antigens the expanded CD8+ clones targeted, and their absence from virus-specific databases did not exclude viral specificity. There was no significant difference in CD8+ T-cell clonality between rheumatoid arthritis patients and age-matched healthy controls.

The receptor was isolated from a woman aged 45-59 years with rheumatoid arthritis. Sequencing used CD8+ T cells sorted from blood. Rearrangement joined TRBV5-6 to TRBJ2-1; 9 nucleotides in the junction match TRBD2. The bases are TGTGCCAGCAGCGGGGGACTAGCTATAAACTACAATGAGCAGTTCTTC. This yields the protein CASSGGLAINYNEQFF.